Listed below are T cell receptor beta chains from one sample, sequenced in a study of PD-L1 blockade in urothelial cancer. Libraries were prepared by immunoSEQ multiplex PCR; TCRdb keeps only in-frame clonotypes and omits some of them. The sample consists of about 56,000 clones, roughly 87% of them appearing once. Specimen: PBMCs, collected around atezolizumab (anti-PD-L1) treatment. These receptors came from a man between 65 and 85 years old with urothelial cancer. Each CDR3 is given with its conserved first and last residue. A D gene is named only where the DNA matches it firmly. Clone size, where shown, is once, few, many, or a class for clones that have expanded.

abundance	v_gene	j_gene	d_gene	CDR3aa	CDR3nt
.	TRBV4-2	TRBJ2-3	TRBD1	CASSQVGVGDRGTDTQYF	TGTGCCAGCAGCCAAGTAGGTGTCGGGGACAGGGGCACAGATACGCAGTATTTT
.	TRBV6-1	TRBJ1-5	TRBD1	CASSEAGQGHSNQPQHF	TGTGCCAGCAGTGAAGCGGGACAGGGGCATAGCAATCAGCCCCAGCATTTT
.	TRBV7-2	TRBJ2-3	TRBD2	CASRNYSSGSWRYAYF	TGTGCCAGCAGAAACTACTCTAGCGGGAGTTGGAGATACGCGTATTTT
.	TRBV10-3	TRBJ2-5	.	CAISATGLEETQYF	TGTGCCATCAGTGCGACGGGGTTAGAGGAGACCCAGTACTTC
.	TRBV19	TRBJ2-5	TRBD2	CASSTQGLAGKETQYF	TGTGCCAGTAGTACTCAGGGACTAGCGGGGAAAGAGACCCAGTACTTC
few	TRBV6-1	TRBJ2-7	.	CASSLRFYEQYF	TGTGCCAGCAGTTTGCGGTTCTACGAGCAGTACTTC
.	TRBV5-6	TRBJ2-7	TRBD1	CASSLVATGEYEQYF	TGTGCCAGCAGCTTGGTCGCCACAGGGGAGTACGAGCAGTACTTC
.	TRBV19	TRBJ2-2	TRBD2	CANRTSIGELFF	TGTGCCAATAGGACTAGTATCGGGGAGCTGTTTTTT
.	TRBV29-1	TRBJ2-5	.	CSVTSPGQETQYF	TGCAGCGTTACATCTCCAGGTCAAGAGACCCAGTACTTC
.	TRBV5-1	TRBJ2-1	.	CASSLAAGNYNEQFF	TGCGCCAGCAGTTTAGCGGCCGGAAACTACAATGAGCAGTTCTTC
.	TRBV5-1	TRBJ2-7	TRBD2	CASSPGLAGPYEQYF	TGCGCCAGCAGCCCGGGACTAGCGGGACCCTACGAGCAGTACTTC
.	TRBV6-5	TRBJ1-5	TRBD1	CASSTGQGDNQPQHF	TGTGCCAGCAGTACGGGACAGGGAGACAATCAGCCCCAGCATTTT
.	TRBV28	TRBJ2-7	TRBD1	CASSGPGTGSYEQYF	TGTGCCAGCAGTGGGCCCGGGACAGGCTCCTACGAGCAGTACTTC
.	TRBV2	TRBJ2-5	.	CASRADQETQYF	TGTGCCAGCAGGGCGGATCAAGAGACCCAGTACTTC
.	TRBV7-2	TRBJ2-5	TRBD2	CASSLSSAGVEETQYF	TGTGCCAGCAGCTTAAGCTCCGCGGGAGTGGAAGAGACCCAGTACTTC
.	TRBV5-1	TRBJ2-5	.	CASSPHTGQGETQYF	TGCGCCAGCAGCCCACACACCGGGCAGGGGGAGACCCAGTACTTC
once	TRBV9	TRBJ1-4	.	CASSVAGAANEKLFF	TGTGCCAGCAGCGTAGCAGGGGCGGCTAATGAAAAACTGTTTTTT
.	TRBV7-9	TRBJ2-1	TRBD2	CASSLTSGAHNEQFF	TGTGCCAGCAGCTTGACTAGCGGGGCACACAATGAGCAGTTCTTC
.	TRBV18	TRBJ1-1	TRBD1	CASSQGAPNTEAFF	TGTGCCAGCTCACAGGGGGCGCCGAACACTGAAGCTTTCTTT
once	TRBV6-1	TRBJ2-1	.	CASSEAREQFF	TGTGCCAGCAGTGAAGCCCGTGAGCAGTTCTTC
.	TRBV27	TRBJ2-1	TRBD2	CASSFGTSGRVNEQFF	TGTGCCAGCAGTTTCGGGACTAGCGGGAGGGTCAATGAGCAGTTCTTC
.	TRBV28	TRBJ2-1	TRBD2	CASRAGGRKNEQFF	TGTGCCAGCAGAGCGGGAGGGCGTAAGAATGAGCAGTTCTTC
.	TRBV27	TRBJ2-7	.	CASKVRRDSYEQYF	TGTGCCAGCAAAGTCAGGCGGGATTCCTACGAGCAGTACTTC
.	TRBV7-9	TRBJ2-5	.	CATSTGETQYF	TGTGCCACTTCGACGGGGGAGACCCAGTACTTC
.	TRBV7-6	TRBJ2-7	.	CASSFDGGSYEQYF	TGTGCCAGCAGCTTTGACGGGGGCTCCTACGAGCAGTACTTC
.	TRBV10-1	TRBJ2-7	.	CAILPTRATEQYF	TGCGCCATCCTGCCTACTAGAGCGACCGAGCAGTACTTC
.	TRBV5-1	TRBJ2-5	TRBD1	CASSLGGTGVQETQYF	TGCGCCAGCAGCTTGGGCGGGACAGGGGTCCAAGAGACCCAGTACTTC
.	TRBV5-1	TRBJ2-5	TRBD2	CASSLESGRAGETQYF	TGCGCCAGCAGCTTGGAATCAGGGAGGGCCGGGGAGACCCAGTACTTC
.	TRBV9	TRBJ2-1	.	CASSLRSSTSLYNEQFF	TGTGCCAGCAGCTTGCGCTCTAGCACCTCCCTGTACAATGAGCAGTTCTTC
once	TRBV5-1	TRBJ2-3	.	CASSFYSEGADTQYF	TGCGCCAGCAGTTTCTACTCGGAAGGGGCAGATACGCAGTATTTT
.	TRBV5-1	TRBJ2-7	TRBD2	CASSRGLAYEQYF	TGCGCCAGCAGCCGAGGACTAGCCTACGAGCAGTACTTC
.	TRBV5-6	TRBJ1-1	TRBD1	CASSQDRGNTEAFF	TGTGCCAGCAGCCAGGACAGGGGGAACACTGAAGCTTTCTTT
.	TRBV7-8	TRBJ1-4	TRBD1	CASSLRTGTNEKLFF	TGTGCCAGCAGCCTGAGGACAGGAACTAATGAAAAACTGTTTTTT
.	TRBV10-1	TRBJ2-2	TRBD2	CASSPSGRNTGELFF	TGCGCCAGCAGTCCTAGCGGGAGGAACACCGGGGAGCTGTTTTTT
.	TRBV7-8	TRBJ2-7	.	CASSPTGTAGEQYF	TGTGCCAGCAGCCCCACGGGGACTGCTGGGGAGCAGTACTTC
.	TRBV6-5	TRBJ1-5	TRBD1	CASRTGVNSNQPQHF	TGTGCCAGCAGGACAGGGGTCAATAGCAATCAGCCCCAGCATTTT
few	TRBV28	TRBJ1-2	.	CASSFEGGAYGYTF	TGTGCCAGCAGTTTCGAGGGCGGGGCGTATGGCTACACCTTC
.	TRBV7-8	TRBJ2-5	TRBD1	CASSPVQDRGETQYF	TGTGCCAGCAGCCCTGTTCAGGACAGGGGAGAGACCCAGTACTTC
.	TRBV28	TRBJ2-7	.	CASSLLIGTSEQYF	TGTGCCAGCAGTCTCCTTATTGGAACTAGCGAGCAGTACTTC
.	TRBV10-2	TRBJ2-7	TRBD2	CASSAGGNEQYF	TGCGCCAGCAGCGCGGGAGGTAACGAGCAGTACTTC
.	TRBV5-1	TRBJ2-2	TRBD2	CASSSGRGRASTGELFF	TGCGCCAGCAGCTCGGGTCGCGGGAGGGCCAGTACCGGGGAGCTGTTTTTT
.	TRBV5-4	TRBJ2-7	.	CASSWSDSSYEQYF	TGTGCCAGCAGCTGGTCAGACAGCTCCTACGAGCAGTACTTC
.	TRBV2	TRBJ1-1	.	CASSSAPGVSTEAFF	TGTGCCAGCAGCTCCGCACCGGGGGTGAGCACTGAAGCTTTCTTT
.	TRBV7-9	TRBJ1-1	.	CASSLALEGSEAFF	TGTGCCAGCAGCTTAGCCTTGGAGGGGTCTGAAGCTTTCTTT
.	TRBV11-2	TRBJ2-7	.	CASSRSEGEQYF	TGTGCCAGCAGCCGTAGCGAGGGCGAGCAGTACTTC
.	TRBV7-8	TRBJ2-7	TRBD2	CASSPGPGLAAYEQYF	TGTGCCAGCAGCCCGGGGCCGGGACTAGCGGCTTACGAGCAGTACTTC
.	TRBV5-4	TRBJ2-2	TRBD2	CASFTGPPGLAGEGTGELFF	TGTGCCAGTTTTACAGGGCCCCCGGGACTAGCGGGAGAGGGTACCGGGGAGCTGTTTTTT